What follows are 9 T cell receptor beta chains derived from one specimen sequenced in a study of PD-1 and CTLA-4 blockade in melanoma. Sequencing was performed with immunoSEQ multiplex PCR; in TCRdb, only in-frame clones are kept and a portion is missing. Altogether some 21,000 clones are present, about 87% being singletons, with the ten largest covering about 7.2%. Specimen: CD8+ T cells from peripheral blood, collected before anti-PD-1 treatment. Every receptor here comes from a human donor with melanoma.

The gene calls are TRBV27 and TRBJ1-1; possibly TRBD1 for D (6 bases). Trimming removed 1 base at V and 6 bases at J, with 18 bases between. The CDR3 sequence is 16 residues long. The germline V gene has CDR1 MNHEY and CDR2 SMNVEV (reference sequence). The CDR3 sequence: CASSLLAAGAKPEAFF. The CDR3 coding sequence is TGTGCCAGCAGTTTATTGGCGGCAGGGGCAAAACCTGAAGCTTTCTTT.

CDR3 residues: CASSRGLMTYEQYF. Here the CDR3 DNA reads TGCGCCAGCAGCCGAGGACTTATGACCTACGAGCAGTACTTC. The J gene is TRBJ2-7, the V gene TRBV5-1; a possible D gene is TRBD2 (5 bases). The CDR3 runs to 14 residues. Germline loops: CDR1 SGHRS, CDR2 YFSETQ. V lost 4 bases, J lost 2 bases, and 13 bases lay in between.

The chain combines TRBV6-5 with TRBJ1-1; 7 bases agree with TRBD1. CDR1 is MNHEY and CDR2 is SVGAGI in the germline V gene. Trimming cost V 4 bases and J 1 base; bases outside gene matches: 3. The CDR3 is 14 amino acids. The CDR3 DNA sequence: TGTGCCAGCAGTTCCTACAGGGGGAACACTGAAGCTTTCTTT. Translated: CASSSYRGNTEAFF.

The chain combines TRBV9 with TRBJ1-1; no clear D. Germline V lookup: CDR1 SGDLS, CDR2 YYNGEE. The CDR3 length is 15 residues. V was pared by 0 bases and J by 0 bases, with 9 bases between. The CDR3 loop is CASSVGSNMNTEAFF. CDR3 in DNA: TGTGCCAGCAGCGTAGGCAGCAACATGAACACTGAAGCTTTCTTT.

V gene TRBV25-1 combines with J gene TRBJ2-7, with D tentatively TRBD1 or TRBD2 (6 bases each). Germline loops: CDR1 MGHDK, CDR2 SYGVNS. The V gene lost 2 bases and the J gene lost 0 bases, with 14 bases spanning the gap. CDR3 length: 16 residues. The CDR3 spells CASSEVGGTSSYEQYF. The CDR3 DNA follows: TGTGCCAGCAGTGAAGTAGGGGGGACGAGCTCCTACGAGCAGTACTTC.

This chain links TRBV5-4 with TRBJ2-7; tentative D call: TRBD1 (7 bases). Germline V gives CDR1 SGHNT, CDR2 YYREEE (reference sequence). The V end lost 5 bases, the J end lost 1 base, and 10 bases lay between the germline ends. The CDR3 is made up of 13 amino acids. DNA of the CDR3: TGTGCCAGCAGGGCGGGACAGTCCTACGAGCAGTACTTC. Translated: CASRAGQSYEQYF.

This rearrangement joins TRBV27 to TRBJ1-5; a weak D match, TRBD1 (6 bases). The V gene lost 3 bases and the J gene lost 6 bases, with 15 bases spanning the gap. CDR1 MNHEY and CDR2 SMNVEV come from the germline V gene (reference sequence). The CDR3 totals 15 residues. Written as DNA, the CDR3 is TGTGCCAGCAGTTTTACCGGGGAGGGGGTTCAGCCCCAGCATTTT. It specifies CASSFTGEGVQPQHF.

The V call is TRBV7-6, the J call TRBJ2-2; tentatively, D is TRBD2 (6 bases). Germline CDR1 reads SGHVS; CDR2 reads FNYEAQ. V shed 3 bases and J shed 7 bases, with 15 bases lying between them. The CDR3 covers 15 residues. In DNA, the CDR3 is TGTGCCAGCAGCTTGACGTCTAGCGTCGGCGGGGAGCTGTTTTTT. Translation gives CASSLTSSVGGELFF.

This chain uses TRBV12-3 or TRBV12-4 with TRBJ2-5; D is unresolved. CDR3 length: 11 residues. Deletions cut 6 bases from V and 1 base from J, with 3 bases between. CDR3 DNA sequence: TGTGCCAGCAGCCTCCAAGAGACCCAGTACTTC. It translates to CASSLQETQYF.